Listed here are 19 T cell receptor beta chains from one sample, sequenced in a study of blood T cells in healthy people across ages. A second PCR, run for about 7 to 11 cycles, used a sample-barcoded 5' primer plus a J-beta primer mix. TCRdb re-called the 5' RACE reads through MiXCR, storing one row per CDR3 protein. This sample yields about 780,000 distinct CDR3 sequences, of which about 26% are seen a single time; around 3% belongs to the top ten. This sample was also put to use in a study of T cells of mothers and their children.

The sequencing input was blood. The source of these receptors is a boy younger than 18 in good health.

This chain connects TRBV25-1 to TRBJ2-3, with 7 bases matching TRBD1. The length of the CDR3 is 12 residues. Germline V gives CDR1 MGHDK, CDR2 SYGVNS. V lost 10 bases to trimming and J lost 2 bases; unmatched junction nucleotides: 3. In DNA form, the CDR3 reads TGTGCCACCAGGGGGTCCACAGATACGCAGTATTTT. This translates into CATRGSTDTQYF.

The chain is built from TRBV20-1 and TRBJ2-5; D may match TRBD1 or TRBD2 (5 bases each). The J call could be wrong; TRBJ2-1 is a better fit for the DNA end. The germline CDR1 and CDR2 sequences are DFQATT and SNEGSKA (reference sequence). The CDR3 sequence is 14 residues long. DNA of the CDR3: TGCAGTGCTATCCCACGCGAGGGGTGGAATGAGCAGTTCTTC. Translation gives CSAIPREGWNEQFF.

This clonotype was counted only a few times. The CDR3 spells CAWSNRDRGYEQYF. The CDR3 DNA sequence: TGTGCCTGGAGCAACCGGGACAGGGGCTACGAGCAGTACTTC. V usage is TRBV30 and J usage is TRBJ2-1; 10 positions match TRBD1. The J call may be in error: the DNA end matches TRBJ2-7 better. The CDR3 totals 14 residues. Germline V CDR1 and CDR2: GTSNPN, SVGIG (reference sequence).

V usage is TRBV20-1 and J usage is TRBJ2-1; the match to TRBD2 covers 11 bases. With V trimmed by 6 bases and J by 9 bases, 10 bases remained unmatched. Per the germline V gene, CDR1 is DFQATT and CDR2 is SNEGSKA (reference sequence). CDR3 length: 14 residues. The CDR3 DNA follows: TGCAGTGCCTACCCGACTAGCGGGGACGGTGAGCAGTTCTTC. It is translated as CSAYPTSGDGEQFF.

The CDR3 region is CAWSRIGADGYTF. The CDR3 DNA is TGTGCCTGGAGTAGAATCGGTGCAGATGGCTACACCTTC. The chain has TRBV30 and TRBJ1-2, with D unclear. The CDR3 has 13 residues. Trimming removed 2 bases at V and 6 bases at J, with 13 bases between. CDR1 and CDR2 from the germline V gene are GTSNPN and SVGIG (reference sequence).

This clonotype was recorded a few times. The chain couples TRBV7-9 to TRBJ1-6; D unresolved. V was pared by 5 bases and J by 11 bases, with 13 bases between. The CDR3 has 13 amino acids. In germline, CDR1 is SEHNR, CDR2 FQNEAQ (reference sequence). The CDR3 region is CASSSSGRTPLHF. As DNA, the CDR3 is TGTGCCAGCAGCAGCAGCGGGAGGACACCCCTCCACTTT.

This rearrangement joins TRBV20-1 to TRBJ1-2; 8 nucleotides agree with TRBD1. This CDR3 region has 13 residues. Unmatched junction bases numbered 10, after V lost 5 bases and J lost 8 bases. CDR1 is DFQATT and CDR2 is SNEGSKA in the germline V gene (reference sequence). The CDR3, as DNA: TGCAGTGCTCCCCGACAGGGGAGTAGGGGCTACACCTTC. Translated, it gives CSAPRQGSRGYTF.

The rearrangement links TRBV12-3 or TRBV12-4 to TRBJ2-3; the match to TRBD1 covers 7 bases. The CDR3 has 13 amino acids. V lost 3 bases, J lost 6 bases, and 3 bases stayed unmatched. The CDR3: CASSFRGQDTQYF. The CDR3 DNA sequence: TGTGCCAGCAGTTTTAGGGGGCAGGATACGCAGTATTTT.

The gene calls are TRBV5-1 and TRBJ2-5; tentatively, D is TRBD1 (6 bases). Trimming left V 4 bases short and J 1 base short, with 17 bases between. Germline CDR1 and CDR2: SGHRS and YFSETQ. The CDR3 runs 16 residues. The CDR3, as DNA: TGCGCCAGCAGCCGCGCCCCCCAGGGGATCCAAGAGACCCAGTACTTC. This encodes CASSRAPQGIQETQYF. Looking up the rest from reference TRBV5-1 and TRBJ2-5 gives the full variable domain: KAGVTQTPRYLIKTRGQQVTLSCSPISGHRSVSWYQQTPGQGLQFLFEYFSETQRNKGNFPGRFSGRQFSNSRSEMNVSTLELGDSALYLCASSRAPQGIQETQYFGPGTRLLVL.

This clonotype appeared a few times. The gene calls are TRBV6-1 and TRBJ1-4; D remains ambiguous. The CDR3 has 14 amino acids. V lost 7 bases and J 6 bases, leaving 15 bases between the germline ends. From germline, CDR1 is MNHNS and CDR2 SASEGT. Written as DNA, the CDR3 is TGTGCCAGCACCCCGGGTCAGAGTTATGAAAAACTGTTTTTT. Translating it yields CASTPGQSYEKLFF.

This clonotype was counted between two and nine times. The genes are TRBV20-1 and TRBJ1-4; TRBD1 matches at 7 bases. Germline assignment: CDR1 DFQATT and CDR2 SNEGSKA (reference sequence). CDR3 length equals 16 residues. J lost 0 bases, V lost 2 bases, and 6 bases had no gene match. CDR3 sequence reads: CSARPDRISTNEKLFF. CDR3 DNA: TGCAGTGCTAGACCGGACAGGATCTCAACTAATGAAAAACTGTTTTTT.

This clonotype turned up a few times. V gene TRBV29-1 combines with J gene TRBJ1-5; possibly TRBD1 for D (5 bases). The V gene's germline CDR1 is SQVTM and CDR2 ANQGSEA. The ends were cut back, 6 bases at V and 2 bases at J, with 11 bases in the middle. The CDR3 length is 13 residues. CDR3 loop: CSVHGGGNQPQHF. The CDR3 nucleotides are TGCAGCGTCCACGGGGGGGGCAATCAGCCCCAGCATTTT.

This clonotype has a handful of counts. The chain carries TRBV11-2 and TRBJ1-3; no clear D gene. Germline CDR1 is SGHAT and CDR2 is FQNNGV. The CDR3 sequence is 13 residues long. Trimming took 5 bases from V and 3 from J, leaving 8 bases between them. The CDR3 DNA follows: TGTGCCAGCAGCCCTCCGAATGGAAACACCATATATTTT. Translation: CASSPPNGNTIYF. The full variable domain, rest sourced from reference TRBV11-2 and TRBJ1-3, is EAGVAQSPRYKIIEKRQSVAFWCNPISGHATLYWYQQILGQGPKLLIQFQNNGVVDDSQLPKDRFSAERLKGVDSTLKIQPAKLEDSAVYLCASSPPNGNTIYFGEGSWLTVV.

This clonotype was observed a few times. The CDR3 spells CASSVLVQDTQYF. The DNA of the CDR3 is TGTGCCAGCAGCGTACTAGTTCAAGATACGCAGTATTTT. The gene calls are TRBV9 and TRBJ2-3, with D hard to call. Germline V gene lookup returns CDR1 SGDLS and CDR2 YYNGEE. The length of the CDR3 is 13 residues. V dropped 1 base and J dropped 5 bases, with 8 bases sitting between them.

This clonotype was detected a few times. This rearrangement joins TRBV18 to TRBJ1-2, with a weak D call TRBD1 (5 bases). Per the germline V gene, CDR1 is KGHSH and CDR2 is LQKENI. The V and J ends lost 3 bases and 1 base respectively, with 12 bases between them. There are 15 residues in the CDR3. The CDR3 reads CASSPTVSNNYGYTF. For the CDR3, the DNA is TGTGCCAGCTCACCGACAGTATCCAATAACTATGGCTACACCTTC.

This clonotype was counted a few times. This rearrangement joins TRBV29-1 to TRBJ1-1, with D unclear. The germline V gene encodes CDR1 SQVTM and CDR2 ANQGSEA. V was trimmed by 4 bases and J by 1 base, leaving 16 bases between them. The CDR3 is made up of 15 amino acids. Here the CDR3 reads CSVAPREQRNTEAFF. CDR3 DNA sequence: TGCAGCGTTGCCCCAAGGGAGCAAAGGAACACTGAAGCTTTCTTT.

This chain links TRBV6-2 or TRBV6-3 with TRBJ2-6, with 12 bases fitting TRBD1. The germline V gene encodes CDR1 MNHEY and CDR2 SVGEGT. J gave up 5 bases and V 0 bases, and 5 bases lay outside the gene matches. The CDR3 has 18 amino acids. CDR3 DNA: TGTGCCAGCAGTTACTCCGGGACAGGGGGCGTCTGGGCCAACGTCCTGACTTTC. It translates to CASSYSGTGGVWANVLTF.

The rearrangement links TRBV28 to TRBJ2-5, with D perhaps matching TRBD1 (5 bases). The CDR3 has 16 residues. Germline CDR1 MDHEN, CDR2 SYDVKM. Trimming took off 5 bases at V and 0 bases at J, with 16 bases between the two ends. The DNA of the CDR3 is TGTGCCAGCAGTCGTCATGGGGCCCCGTACCAAGAGACCCAGTACTTC. Its translation is CASSRHGAPYQETQYF.

The chain carries TRBV11-2 and TRBJ2-5; the D gene could be TRBD1 or TRBD2 (7 bases each). CDR1 and CDR2 from the germline V gene are SGHAT and FQNNGV. V lost 8 bases, J lost 5 bases, and 24 bases lay in between. There are 16 residues in the CDR3. CDR3: CASSKGDLQGGETQYF. CDR3 nucleotide sequence: TGTGCCAGCTCAAAGGGGGACCTCCAGGGGGGGGAGACCCAGTACTTC.